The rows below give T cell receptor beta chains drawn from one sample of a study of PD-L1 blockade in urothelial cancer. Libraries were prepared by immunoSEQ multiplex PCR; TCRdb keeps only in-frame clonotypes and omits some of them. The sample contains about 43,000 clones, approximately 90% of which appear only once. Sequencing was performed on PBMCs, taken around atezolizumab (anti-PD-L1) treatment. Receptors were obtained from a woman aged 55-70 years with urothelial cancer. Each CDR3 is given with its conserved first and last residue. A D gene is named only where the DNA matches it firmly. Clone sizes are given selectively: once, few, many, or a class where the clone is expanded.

cdr3_aa: CASSYRVMGTDTQYF
cdr3_nt: TGTGCCAGCAGCTACAGGGTAATGGGTACAGATACGCAGTATTTT
clone_size: NA
d_call: NA
j_call: TRBJ2-3
v_call: TRBV7-9

cdr3_aa: CASSFTGPEGEKLFF
cdr3_nt: TGTGCCAGCAGCTTTACCGGGCCTGAGGGTGAAAAACTGTTTTTT
clone_size: NA
d_call: NA
j_call: TRBJ1-4
v_call: TRBV7-8

cdr3_aa: CASSLDGTSVRDTQYF
cdr3_nt: TGCGCCAGCAGCTTAGACGGGACTAGCGTGAGGGATACGCAGTATTTT
clone_size: NA
d_call: TRBD2
j_call: TRBJ2-3
v_call: TRBV5-1

cdr3_aa: CASSKQGVETQYF
cdr3_nt: TGTGCCAGCAGTAAACAGGGGGTGGAGACCCAGTACTTC
clone_size: NA
d_call: TRBD1
j_call: TRBJ2-5
v_call: TRBV6-5

cdr3_aa: CASSFALTGDTIYF
cdr3_nt: TGTGCCAGCAGCTTCGCACTCACCGGGGACACCATATATTTT
clone_size: NA
d_call: NA
j_call: TRBJ1-3
v_call: TRBV7-2

cdr3_aa: CASSGTGKLEAFF
cdr3_nt: TGTGCCAGTAGTGGGACAGGGAAGCTTGAAGCTTTCTTT
clone_size: NA
d_call: TRBD1
j_call: TRBJ1-1
v_call: TRBV19

cdr3_aa: CASSLQAGLADGELFF
cdr3_nt: TGTGCCAGCAGCCTCCAAGCGGGACTAGCGGACGGGGAGCTGTTTTTT
clone_size: NA
d_call: TRBD2
j_call: TRBJ2-2
v_call: TRBV4-2

cdr3_aa: CASSSPGQFGNTIYF
cdr3_nt: TGTGCCAGCAGCTCACCGGGACAGTTCGGAAACACCATATATTTT
clone_size: NA
d_call: TRBD1
j_call: TRBJ1-3
v_call: TRBV5-4

cdr3_aa: CASGQGQPYGYTF
cdr3_nt: TGTGCCAGTGGACAGGGTCAACCCTATGGCTACACCTTC
clone_size: NA
d_call: TRBD1
j_call: TRBJ1-2
v_call: TRBV27

cdr3_aa: CASSLYTGAYEKLFF
cdr3_nt: TGTGCCAGCAGTTTGTATACAGGGGCGTATGAAAAACTGTTTTTT
clone_size: NA
d_call: TRBD1
j_call: TRBJ1-4
v_call: TRBV28

cdr3_aa: CATRPGVGANVLTF
cdr3_nt: TGTGCCACCCGGCCGGGGGTCGGGGCCAACGTCCTGACTTTC
clone_size: NA
d_call: NA
j_call: TRBJ2-6
v_call: TRBV7-2

cdr3_aa: CASSSDRGYGYTF
cdr3_nt: TGTGCCAGCAGCTCGGACAGGGGCTATGGCTACACCTTC
clone_size: NA
d_call: TRBD1
j_call: TRBJ1-2
v_call: TRBV11-2

cdr3_aa: CAISVLDSSGEQYF
cdr3_nt: TGTGCCATCAGTGTATTGGACAGCTCGGGGGAGCAGTACTTC
clone_size: NA
d_call: NA
j_call: TRBJ2-7
v_call: TRBV10-3

cdr3_aa: CASSLIRVHYGYTF
cdr3_nt: TGTGCCAGCAGCTTAATTCGAGTTCACTATGGCTACACCTTC
clone_size: NA
d_call: NA
j_call: TRBJ1-2
v_call: TRBV11-2

cdr3_aa: CASSGDTGGSYNEQFF
cdr3_nt: TGCGCCAGCAGCGGAGATACAGGGGGATCCTACAATGAGCAGTTCTTC
clone_size: once
d_call: TRBD1
j_call: TRBJ2-1
v_call: TRBV5-1

cdr3_aa: CASSERDRNTEAFF
cdr3_nt: TGCGCCAGCAGTGAACGGGACAGGAACACTGAAGCTTTCTTT
clone_size: NA
d_call: TRBD1
j_call: TRBJ1-1
v_call: TRBV10-1

cdr3_aa: CASSNGKNPYEQYF
cdr3_nt: TGTGCCAGCAGCAACGGGAAAAACCCCTACGAGCAGTACTTC
clone_size: NA
d_call: NA
j_call: TRBJ2-7
v_call: TRBV5-4

cdr3_aa: CASSLGFGTNTGELFF
cdr3_nt: TGTGCCAGCAGCTTAGGGTTCGGGACGAACACCGGGGAGCTGTTTTTT
clone_size: NA
d_call: NA
j_call: TRBJ2-2
v_call: TRBV11-2

cdr3_aa: CASSHPGLVVEQFF
cdr3_nt: TGTGCCAGCAGCCACCCGGGACTAGTAGTGGAGCAGTTCTTC
clone_size: NA
d_call: TRBD2
j_call: TRBJ2-1
v_call: TRBV6-6

cdr3_aa: CASSTTGQFPQYF
cdr3_nt: TGTGCCAGCAGCACTACGGGACAGTTCCCTCAGTACTTC
clone_size: NA
d_call: TRBD1
j_call: TRBJ2-4
v_call: TRBV28

cdr3_aa: CASSGVKGQGVAQPQHF
cdr3_nt: TGTGCCAGCAGTGGGGTAAAGGGACAGGGGGTAGCTCAGCCCCAGCATTTT
clone_size: NA
d_call: TRBD1
j_call: TRBJ1-5
v_call: TRBV6-1

cdr3_aa: CASSFLSGATNEKLFF
cdr3_nt: TGTGCCAGCAGCTTCCTCTCAGGGGCAACTAATGAAAAACTGTTTTTT
clone_size: NA
d_call: NA
j_call: TRBJ1-4
v_call: TRBV5-6

cdr3_aa: CASSLTWTGSTDTQYF
cdr3_nt: TGCGCCAGCAGCCTCACCTGGACGGGGAGCACAGATACGCAGTATTTT
clone_size: NA
d_call: NA
j_call: TRBJ2-3
v_call: TRBV4-3

cdr3_aa: CASHRGGTNEKLFF
cdr3_nt: TGTGCCAGCCACCGGGGGGGTACTAATGAAAAACTGTTTTTT
clone_size: NA
d_call: NA
j_call: TRBJ1-4
v_call: TRBV2

cdr3_aa: CASSLKRERYEQYF
cdr3_nt: TGTGCCAGCAGTCTCAAGCGGGAGCGCTACGAGCAGTACTTC
clone_size: NA
d_call: TRBD2
j_call: TRBJ2-7
v_call: TRBV27

cdr3_aa: CASSFRWTAQSYTEAFF
cdr3_nt: TGTGCCAGCAGTTTTCGGTGGACTGCACAAAGTTACACTGAAGCTTTCTTT
clone_size: NA
d_call: NA
j_call: TRBJ1-1
v_call: TRBV27

cdr3_aa: CSVETRDTQYF
cdr3_nt: TGCAGCGTTGAAACTAGAGATACGCAGTATTTT
clone_size: NA
d_call: NA
j_call: TRBJ2-3
v_call: TRBV29-1

cdr3_aa: CASSQRGTGFNGELFF
cdr3_nt: TGTGCCAGCAGCCAAAGAGGGACAGGGTTTAACGGGGAGCTGTTTTTT
clone_size: once
d_call: TRBD1
j_call: TRBJ2-2
v_call: TRBV4-2

cdr3_aa: CASRPGQSSGNTIYF
cdr3_nt: TGTGCCAGCAGACCTGGGCAGAGCTCTGGAAACACCATATATTTT
clone_size: NA
d_call: NA
j_call: TRBJ1-3
v_call: TRBV7-8

cdr3_aa: CASSPEGTGLRNEQFF
cdr3_nt: TGTGCCAGCAGCCCAGAGGGGACAGGGTTGAGAAATGAGCAGTTCTTC
clone_size: NA
d_call: TRBD1
j_call: TRBJ2-1
v_call: TRBV27

cdr3_aa: CATSSGGPYEQYF
cdr3_nt: TGTGCCACCAGTAGCGGGGGCCCATACGAGCAGTACTTC
clone_size: NA
d_call: TRBD2
j_call: TRBJ2-7
v_call: TRBV19

cdr3_aa: CASSWGETYGYTF
cdr3_nt: TGTGCCAGCAGTTGGGGGGAAACCTATGGCTACACCTTC
clone_size: NA
d_call: NA
j_call: TRBJ1-2
v_call: TRBV28

cdr3_aa: CASSQDRGAARSGANVLTF
cdr3_nt: TGCGCCAGCAGCCAAGATCGTGGGGCCGCTCGCTCTGGGGCCAACGTCCTGACTTTC
clone_size: once
d_call: NA
j_call: TRBJ2-6
v_call: TRBV4-3

cdr3_aa: CASSPGRTGEYGYTF
cdr3_nt: TGTGCCAGCAGCCCAGGGCGGACAGGGGAGTATGGCTACACCTTC
clone_size: once
d_call: TRBD1
j_call: TRBJ1-2
v_call: TRBV13

cdr3_aa: CASSQYELAGQASYEQYF
cdr3_nt: TGTGCCAGCAGCCAATATGAACTAGCGGGACAAGCCTCCTACGAGCAGTACTTC
clone_size: NA
d_call: TRBD2
j_call: TRBJ2-7
v_call: TRBV16

cdr3_aa: CASRISGAYYEQYF
cdr3_nt: TGTGCCAGCAGAATAAGCGGTGCATACTACGAGCAGTACTTC
clone_size: NA
d_call: NA
j_call: TRBJ2-7
v_call: TRBV28

cdr3_aa: CSVAGTSGSNTGELFF
cdr3_nt: TGCAGCGTTGCGGGGACTAGCGGTTCTAACACCGGGGAGCTGTTTTTT
clone_size: NA
d_call: TRBD2
j_call: TRBJ2-2
v_call: TRBV29-1

cdr3_aa: CATGQTFGYEQYF
cdr3_nt: TGCGCTACAGGACAGACGTTTGGCTACGAGCAGTACTTC
clone_size: NA
d_call: NA
j_call: TRBJ2-7
v_call: TRBV4-1

cdr3_aa: CASSQIPGWAYNEQFF
cdr3_nt: TGTGCCAGCAGCCAAATCCCGGGGTGGGCCTACAATGAGCAGTTCTTC
clone_size: NA
d_call: NA
j_call: TRBJ2-1
v_call: TRBV14

cdr3_aa: CASSLGGSHGGEKLFF
cdr3_nt: TGTGCCAGCAGCTTAGGGGGGAGCCATGGGGGCGAAAAACTGTTTTTT
clone_size: NA
d_call: NA
j_call: TRBJ1-4
v_call: TRBV7-8

cdr3_aa: CASSSIKGTRQEADTQYF
cdr3_nt: TGTGCCAGCAGCTCTATTAAGGGGACTAGGCAGGAGGCAGATACGCAGTATTTT
clone_size: NA
d_call: TRBD2
j_call: TRBJ2-3
v_call: TRBV7-8

cdr3_aa: CASSVGEGRGQPQHF
cdr3_nt: TGTGCCAGCAGCGTAGGGGAGGGGCGTGGACAGCCCCAGCATTTT
clone_size: NA
d_call: NA
j_call: TRBJ1-5
v_call: TRBV9

cdr3_aa: CASSGRDRGSGANVLTF
cdr3_nt: TGTGCCAGCAGCGGTAGGGACAGGGGCTCTGGGGCCAACGTCCTGACTTTC
clone_size: NA
d_call: TRBD1
j_call: TRBJ2-6
v_call: TRBV2

cdr3_aa: CASSLTGQPSGANVLTF
cdr3_nt: TGCGCCAGCAGCCTTACGGGACAGCCCTCTGGGGCCAACGTCCTGACTTTC
clone_size: NA
d_call: TRBD1
j_call: TRBJ2-6
v_call: TRBV4-1

cdr3_aa: CASSPSGIHVGYF
cdr3_nt: TGTGCCAGCAGCCCGTCCGGGATCCACGTCGGGTATTTT
clone_size: NA
d_call: NA
j_call: TRBJ2-3
v_call: TRBV7-9

cdr3_aa: CAISEQGIAYEQYF
cdr3_nt: TGTGCCATCAGTGAACAGGGAATTGCCTACGAGCAGTACTTC
clone_size: NA
d_call: NA
j_call: TRBJ2-7
v_call: TRBV10-3

cdr3_aa: CASSLVGGGAGDTQYF
cdr3_nt: TGTGCCAGCAGCTTAGTTGGCGGGGGGGCAGGAGATACGCAGTATTTT
clone_size: NA
d_call: TRBD2
j_call: TRBJ2-3
v_call: TRBV11-2

cdr3_aa: CASSLVSFSTGRTNEKLFF
cdr3_nt: TGTGCCAGCAGCTTGGTTTCTTTTTCGACAGGGAGGACTAATGAAAAACTGTTTTTT
clone_size: NA
d_call: TRBD1
j_call: TRBJ1-4
v_call: TRBV5-6

cdr3_aa: CASSSWDYGAGETQYF
cdr3_nt: TGTGCCAGTAGTAGCTGGGACTACGGGGCCGGGGAGACCCAGTACTTC
clone_size: NA
d_call: TRBD2
j_call: TRBJ2-5
v_call: TRBV19

cdr3_aa: CASSAQLAGAYNEQFF
cdr3_nt: TGTGCCAGCAGCGCGCAACTAGCGGGGGCCTACAATGAGCAGTTCTTC
clone_size: NA
d_call: TRBD2
j_call: TRBJ2-1
v_call: TRBV7-6

cdr3_aa: CASSYSYRPLEQYF
cdr3_nt: TGTGCCAGCAGTTACTCGTACAGGCCTCTGGAGCAGTACTTC
clone_size: NA
d_call: NA
j_call: TRBJ2-7
v_call: TRBV6-5

cdr3_aa: CASSLAGGVAYNEQFF
cdr3_nt: TGCGCCAGCAGCTTGGCGGGCGGGGTGGCCTACAATGAGCAGTTCTTC
clone_size: few
d_call: NA
j_call: TRBJ2-1
v_call: TRBV5-1

cdr3_aa: CASRSDSYSYNEQFF
cdr3_nt: TGTGCCAGCAGGAGCGACAGCTACTCCTACAATGAGCAGTTCTTC
clone_size: NA
d_call: NA
j_call: TRBJ2-1
v_call: TRBV6-6